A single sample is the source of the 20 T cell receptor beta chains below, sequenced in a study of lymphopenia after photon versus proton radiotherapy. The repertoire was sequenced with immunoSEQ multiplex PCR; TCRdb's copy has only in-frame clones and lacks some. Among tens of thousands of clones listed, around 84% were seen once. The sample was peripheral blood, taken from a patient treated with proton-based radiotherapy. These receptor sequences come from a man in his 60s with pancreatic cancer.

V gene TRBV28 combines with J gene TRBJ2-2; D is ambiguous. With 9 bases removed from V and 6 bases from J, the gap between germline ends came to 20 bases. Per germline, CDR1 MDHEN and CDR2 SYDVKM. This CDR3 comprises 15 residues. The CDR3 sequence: CASLSRKGRAGELFF. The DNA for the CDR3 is TGTGCCAGTCTCAGTCGGAAGGGCAGAGCCGGGGAGCTGTTTTTT.

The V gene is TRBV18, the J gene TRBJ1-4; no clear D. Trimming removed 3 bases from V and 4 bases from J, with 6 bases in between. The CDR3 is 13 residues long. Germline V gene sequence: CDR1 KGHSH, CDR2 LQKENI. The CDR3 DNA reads TGTGCCAGCTCACCGGAACTTAATGAAAAACTGTTTTTT. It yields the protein CASSPELNEKLFF.

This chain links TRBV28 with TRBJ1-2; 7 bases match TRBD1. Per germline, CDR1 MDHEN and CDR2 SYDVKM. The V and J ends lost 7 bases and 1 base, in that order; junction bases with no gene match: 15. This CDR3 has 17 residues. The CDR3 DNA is TGTGCCAGCACCCCCCTCGGGACAGTCAGGATTAACTATGGCTACACCTTC. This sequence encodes CASTPLGTVRINYGYTF.

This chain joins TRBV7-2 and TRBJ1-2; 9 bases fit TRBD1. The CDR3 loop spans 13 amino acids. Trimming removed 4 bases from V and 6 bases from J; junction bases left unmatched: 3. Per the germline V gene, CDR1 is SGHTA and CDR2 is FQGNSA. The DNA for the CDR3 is TGTGCCAGCAGCTCCGGGACAGGGCATGGCTACACCTTC. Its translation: CASSSGTGHGYTF.

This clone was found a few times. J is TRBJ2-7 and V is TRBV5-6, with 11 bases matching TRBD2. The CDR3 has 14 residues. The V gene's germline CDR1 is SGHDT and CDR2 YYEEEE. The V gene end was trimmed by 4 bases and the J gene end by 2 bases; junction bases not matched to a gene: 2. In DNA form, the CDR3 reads TGTGCCAGCAGCACTAGCGGGAGTCCCTACGAGCAGTACTTC. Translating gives CASSTSGSPYEQYF. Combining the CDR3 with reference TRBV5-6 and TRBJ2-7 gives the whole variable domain DAGVTQSPTHLIKTRGQQVTLRCSPKSGHDTVSWYQQALGQGPQFIFQYYEEEERQRGNFPDRFSGHQFPNYSSELNVNALLLGDSALYLCASSTSGSPYEQYFGPGTRLTVT.

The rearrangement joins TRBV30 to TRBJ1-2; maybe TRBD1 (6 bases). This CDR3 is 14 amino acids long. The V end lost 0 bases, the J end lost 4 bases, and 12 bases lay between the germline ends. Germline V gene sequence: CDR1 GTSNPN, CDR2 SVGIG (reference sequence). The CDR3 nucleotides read TGTGCCTGGAGTGTACGCAGGGGAGTCTATGGCTACACCTTC. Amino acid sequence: CAWSVRRGVYGYTF.

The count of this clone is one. CDR3 region: CASSLPRRFRQRNYGYTF. The CDR3 bases are TGTGCCAGCAGCTTGCCGCGTAGGTTTCGGCAAAGGAACTATGGCTACACCTTC. The V and J genes are TRBV7-8 and TRBJ1-2; D not resolved. The CDR3 loop spans 18 amino acids. The germline gives CDR1 SGHVS, CDR2 FQNEAQ. V was shortened by 3 bases and J by 2 bases, with 22 bases between the two germline ends.

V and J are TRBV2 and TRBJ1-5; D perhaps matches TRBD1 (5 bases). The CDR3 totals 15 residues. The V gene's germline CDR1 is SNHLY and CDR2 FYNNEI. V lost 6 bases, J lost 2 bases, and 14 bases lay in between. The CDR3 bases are TGTGCCAGCAGAGGGGAGGTGGAGGGCAATCAGCCCCAGCATTTT. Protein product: CASRGEVEGNQPQHF.

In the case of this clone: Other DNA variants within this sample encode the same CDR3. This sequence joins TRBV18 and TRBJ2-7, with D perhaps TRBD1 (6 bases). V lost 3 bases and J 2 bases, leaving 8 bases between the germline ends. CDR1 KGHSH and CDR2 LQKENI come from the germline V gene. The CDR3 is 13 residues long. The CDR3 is CASSPDRTYEQYF. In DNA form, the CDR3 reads TGTGCCAGCTCACCCGACAGGACCTACGAGCAGTACTTC.

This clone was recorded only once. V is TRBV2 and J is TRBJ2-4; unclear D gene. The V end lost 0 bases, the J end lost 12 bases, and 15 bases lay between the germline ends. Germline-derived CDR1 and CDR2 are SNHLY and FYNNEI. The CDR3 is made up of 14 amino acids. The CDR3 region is CASSEANHLGAQYF. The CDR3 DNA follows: TGTGCCAGCAGTGAAGCAAACCACCTCGGAGCTCAGTACTTC.

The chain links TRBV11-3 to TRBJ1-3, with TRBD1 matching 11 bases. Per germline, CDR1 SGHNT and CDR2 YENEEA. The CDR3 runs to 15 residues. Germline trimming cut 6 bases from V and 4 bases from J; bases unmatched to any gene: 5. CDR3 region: CASRLDRGQGNTIYF. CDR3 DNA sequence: TGTGCCAGCAGACTGGACAGGGGGCAAGGAAACACCATATATTTT.

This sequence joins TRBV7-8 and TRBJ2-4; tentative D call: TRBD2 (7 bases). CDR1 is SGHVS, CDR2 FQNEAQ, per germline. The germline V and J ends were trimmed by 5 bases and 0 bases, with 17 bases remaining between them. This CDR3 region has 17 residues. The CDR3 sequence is CASSPEFAGAAKNIQYF. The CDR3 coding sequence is TGTGCCAGCAGCCCTGAGTTTGCGGGGGCAGCCAAAAACATTCAGTACTTC.

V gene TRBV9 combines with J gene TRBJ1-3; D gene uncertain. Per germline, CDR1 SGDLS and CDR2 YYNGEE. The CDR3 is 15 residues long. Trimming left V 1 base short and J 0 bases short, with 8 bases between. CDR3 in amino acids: CASSVSVDSGNTIYF. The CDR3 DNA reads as TGTGCCAGCAGCGTAAGTGTAGACTCTGGAAACACCATATATTTT.

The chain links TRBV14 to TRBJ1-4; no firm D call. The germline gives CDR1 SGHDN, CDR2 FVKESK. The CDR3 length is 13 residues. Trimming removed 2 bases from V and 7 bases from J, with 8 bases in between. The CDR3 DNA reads TGTGCCAGCAGCCAACAACTGGGTGAAAAACTGTTTTTT. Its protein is CASSQQLGEKLFF.

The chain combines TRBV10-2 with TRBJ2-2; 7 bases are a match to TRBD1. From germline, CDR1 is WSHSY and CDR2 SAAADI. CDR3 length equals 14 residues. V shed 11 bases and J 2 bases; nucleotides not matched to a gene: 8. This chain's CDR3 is CAATGTANTGELFF. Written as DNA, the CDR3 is TGCGCCGCCACCGGGACAGCAAACACCGGGGAGCTGTTTTTT.

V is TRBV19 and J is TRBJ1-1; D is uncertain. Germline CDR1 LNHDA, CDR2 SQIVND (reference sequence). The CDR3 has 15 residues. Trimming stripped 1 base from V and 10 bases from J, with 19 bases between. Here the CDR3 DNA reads TGTGCCAGTAGTATAGTAGCGCCGGCGGCGGCAACAGCTTTCTTT. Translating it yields CASSIVAPAAATAFF.

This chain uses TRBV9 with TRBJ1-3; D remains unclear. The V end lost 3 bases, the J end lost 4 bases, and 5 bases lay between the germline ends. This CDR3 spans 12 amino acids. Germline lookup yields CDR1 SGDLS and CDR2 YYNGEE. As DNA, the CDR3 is TGTGCCAGCAGCGCGAGGGGAAACACCATATATTTT. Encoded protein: CASSARGNTIYF.

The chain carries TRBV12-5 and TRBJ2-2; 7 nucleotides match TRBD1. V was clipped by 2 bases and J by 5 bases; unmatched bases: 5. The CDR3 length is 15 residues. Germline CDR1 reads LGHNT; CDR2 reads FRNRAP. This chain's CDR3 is CASGLPLTGTGELFF. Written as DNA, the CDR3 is TGTGCTAGTGGTTTGCCCTTGACAGGGACCGGGGAGCTGTTTTTT.

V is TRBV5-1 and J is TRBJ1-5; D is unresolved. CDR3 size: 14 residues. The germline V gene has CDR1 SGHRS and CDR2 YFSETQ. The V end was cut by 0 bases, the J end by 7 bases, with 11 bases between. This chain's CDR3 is CASSLDHIGQPQHF. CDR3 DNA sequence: TGCGCCAGCAGCTTGGACCATATCGGACAGCCCCAGCATTTT.

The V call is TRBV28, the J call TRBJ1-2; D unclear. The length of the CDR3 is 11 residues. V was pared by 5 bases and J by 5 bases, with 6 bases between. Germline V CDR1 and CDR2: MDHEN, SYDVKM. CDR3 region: CASSQGYGYTF. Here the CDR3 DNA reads TGTGCCAGCAGTCAAGGATATGGCTACACCTTC.